This T cell receptor beta chain was recorded in a study of identical twins. This clonotype turned up a few times. Its target is not known. Broader study findings: Within monozygotic twins, out-of-frame TCR alpha sharing was underestimated by the models.

Unique molecular identifiers were present on cDNA, and template switching added a universal primer site. TCRdb processed the 5' RACE reads anew with MiXCR; each CDR3 protein has one entry. Of about 1.7 million distinct CDR3 sequences in the sample, under 35% were seen once. Between the trimmed V and J ends, which lost 0 bases and 0 bases, there was a span of 5 bases. Germline assignment: CDR1 MNHEY and CDR2 SVGAGI. This CDR3 is built from 14 residues. The clonotype originates from a newborn girl in good health. This chain links TRBV6-5 with TRBJ1-1; D unresolved. Sequencing input: cord blood. CDR3 in amino acids: CASSYSTLNTEAFF. The CDR3 nucleotides read TGTGCCAGCAGTTACTCGACGCTGAACACTGAAGCTTTCTTT.